This TCR beta chain originates from a study of Graves' ophthalmopathy and Graves' hyperthyroidism. From RNA, the CDR3 regions of TCR beta chains were amplified and sequenced. The authors performed first-round RT-PCR with HTBI primers and then a second-round multiplex PCR. MiXCR, applied by TCRdb to the multiplex PCR reads, yields one record per CDR3 protein. The sample has about 740,000 distinct CDR3 sequences; 40% are singletons. Moderate-to-severe activity, CAS ≥3, NOSPECS ≥4 and a duration under 3 months were seen in donors with ophthalmopathy. In germline, CDR1 is SGHKS, CDR2 YYEKEE (reference sequence). The V gene lost 5 bases and the J gene lost 3 bases, with 14 bases spanning the gap. The CDR3 totals 14 residues.

The receptor was isolated from an adult man with Graves' ophthalmopathy. Sequencing was performed on peripheral blood. The chain combines TRBV5-5 with TRBJ2-5; D possibly corresponds to TRBD2 (6 bases). The CDR3 loop is CASSRDWGEETQYF. CDR3 in DNA: TGTGCCAGCAGTCGGGACTGGGGTGAAGAGACCCAGTACTTC.